The clone carrying this TCR beta chain was seen a handful of times. Method: immunoSEQ multiplex PCR; TCRdb's copy keeps in-frame clones and lacks some. The sample has some 470,000 clones, 76% seen once; the top ten hold 13%. The ends were cut back, 0 bases at V and 0 bases at J, with 8 bases in the middle. CDR1 is SGHTA and CDR2 is FQGTGA in the germline V gene. The CDR3 totals 15 residues. The sample is drawn from a study of shared clonotypes between healthy human individuals. This clonotype originated in a woman aged 35 to 49 in good health. Some clones in this sample may be carry-over from other donors' samples. The sample consisted of PBMCs. The chain uses TRBV7-3 and TRBJ1-1; tentative D call: TRBD1 (6 bases). The CDR3 loop reads CASSLTPGVNTEAFF. CDR3 nucleotides: TGTGCCAGCAGCTTAACGCCAGGGGTGAACACTGAAGCTTTCTTT.